Listed here are 18 T cell receptor beta chains from one sample, sequenced in a study of response to subunit inactivated influenza vaccine (dated by TCRdb to 2016 to 2019). The library was obtained by RT-PCR. TCRdb records Illumina HiSeq 2500 as the sequencer. Clones were called with MiXCR by TCRdb after fastp trimmed the public reads at Q25, and only in-frame beta chains were retained. CDR3 protein duplicates are merged, each entry listing the most common genes and DNA. The table for this sample lists 450,000 to 700,000 distinct CDR3 sequences; 12% to 15% of them were counted only once. The ten largest clones capture more than 9.5% of the sample. The material was PBMCs from blood, obtained 12 days after vaccination. The receptors were sampled from a man in his fifties or sixties who received an inactivated influenza vaccine. Donor details come from another sample of the same person, matched by shared clones.

The genes are TRBV12-3 or TRBV12-4 and TRBJ2-1; 8 bases are shared with TRBD1. This CDR3 has 15 residues. V lost 1 base to trimming and J lost 3 bases; unmatched junction nucleotides: 2. The CDR3 bases are TGTGCCAGCAGTTTAGGGACAGGGATCTACAATGAGCAGTTCTTC. It translates to CASSLGTGIYNEQFF.

This clonotype showed up just a few times. The chain has TRBV6-4 and TRBJ2-7, with D possibly TRBD2 on 5 matching bases. The CDR3 runs 14 residues. Looked up from germline, CDR1 is MRHNA and CDR2 is SNTAGT. Trimming removed 7 bases at V and 3 bases at J, with 16 bases between. CDR3 DNA sequence: TGTGCCAGCACCAGAACTAGACCGGGCTACGAGCAGTACTTC. The encoded protein is CASTRTRPGYEQYF.

The genes are TRBV6-1 and TRBJ2-7; D is possibly TRBD1 (6 bases). The CDR3 runs to 13 residues. Germline CDR1 reads MNHNS; CDR2 reads SASEGT. V was trimmed by 8 bases and J by 5 bases, leaving 16 bases between them. CDR3 bases: TGTGCCAGCCACCGGTGGGGGCTCGACGAGCAGTACTTC. It is translated as CASHRWGLDEQYF.

J is TRBJ2-3 and V is TRBV11-2; D is tentatively TRBD1 or TRBD2 (5 bases each). V was shortened by 5 bases and J by 4 bases, with 16 bases between the two germline ends. Germline V gene sequence: CDR1 SGHAT, CDR2 FQNNGV. The CDR3 is 15 amino acids. CDR3 loop: CASSAIGTEADTQYF. The CDR3 DNA reads as TGTGCCAGCAGCGCCATCGGGACGGAGGCAGATACGCAGTATTTT.

Only a few counts were recorded for this clonotype. The V and J genes are TRBV7-9 and TRBJ2-1; 7 nucleotides agree with TRBD1. CDR1 SEHNR and CDR2 FQNEAQ come from the germline V gene (reference sequence). This CDR3 contains 15 residues. V was pared by 5 bases and J by 6 bases, with 10 bases of the junction left unmatched. This chain's CDR3 is CASSAQTGVGNEQFF. The CDR3 DNA reads TGTGCCAGCAGCGCCCAAACAGGGGTCGGCAATGAGCAGTTCTTC.

This rearrangement joins TRBV2 to TRBJ2-7; unclear D gene. The CDR3 sequence is 12 residues long. The germline V gene encodes CDR1 SNHLY and CDR2 FYNNEI. V was shortened by 4 bases and J by 6 bases, with 10 bases between the two germline ends. In DNA, the CDR3 is TGTGCCAGCAGTGGTGGGAAAAGCGAGCAGTACTTC. Translating it yields CASSGGKSEQYF. Based on the CDR3 plus reference TRBV2 and TRBJ2-7, the full variable domain is EPEVTQTPSHQVTQMGQEVILRCVPISNHLYFYWYRQILGQKVEFLVSFYNNEISEKSEIFDDQFSVERPDGSNFTLKIRSTKLEDSAMYFCASSGGKSEQYFGPGTRLTVT.

This clonotype has only a few counts. V is TRBV6-5 and J is TRBJ2-1; D is unclear. The length of the CDR3 is 14 residues. CDR1 and CDR2 (germline): MNHEY, SVGAGI. V was trimmed by 2 bases and J by 7 bases, leaving 12 bases between them. CDR3: CASSYQPLGNEQFF. In nucleotides, the CDR3 is TGTGCCAGCAGTTACCAACCTTTGGGGAATGAGCAGTTCTTC.

The chain is built from TRBV27 and TRBJ1-2; 7 bases line up with TRBD1. The junction had 3 bases not matched to a gene; V was cut back by 3 bases and J by 5 bases. Germline CDR1 and CDR2: MNHEY and SMNVEV (reference sequence). The CDR3 runs to 13 residues. CDR3 in DNA: TGTGCCAGCAGTTTCGACAGGGAGTATGGCTACACCTTC. Translation gives CASSFDREYGYTF.

This clonotype turned up a few times. The chain combines TRBV24-1 with TRBJ1-4; D uncertain. The CDR3 covers 15 residues. V was shortened by 4 bases and J by 8 bases, with 16 bases between the two germline ends. CDR1 and CDR2 from the germline V gene are KGHDR and SFDVKD. CDR3 sequence: CATSDPRGRGEKLFF. The CDR3 DNA reads as TGTGCCACCAGTGACCCCCGGGGAAGAGGGGAAAAACTGTTTTTT.

As regards this clonotype: The junction departs from the called germline gene at one end, perhaps through a read error. The chain uses TRBV20-1 and TRBJ2-7; the D call may be TRBD1 or TRBD2 (6 bases each). Germline V lookup: CDR1 DFQATT, CDR2 SNEGSKA (reference sequence). The CDR3 loop spans 11 amino acids. CDR3 DNA sequence: TGTGCTCCGGGGGCGCGGGACGAGCAGTACTTC. Translated: CAPGARDEQYF.

The table lists this clonotype with a few counts. The chain is built from TRBV12-3 or TRBV12-4 and TRBJ2-3; D is perhaps TRBD2 (6 bases). Deletions cut 5 bases from V and 2 bases from J, with 14 bases between. This CDR3 has 15 amino acids. The CDR3 spells CASSLRDSYTDTQYF. The CDR3 nucleotides read TGTGCCAGCAGTCTCCGGGACTCGTACACAGATACGCAGTATTTT.

At least ten counts were recorded for this clonotype. The rearrangement uses TRBV20-1 and TRBJ1-5; a possible D gene is TRBD1 (6 bases). Trimming left V 5 bases short and J 7 bases short, with 15 bases between. CDR1 DFQATT and CDR2 SNEGSKA come from the germline V gene (reference sequence). The CDR3 has 13 amino acids. CDR3 bases: TGCAGTGCTTCTGACAGGTCCGGGCAGCCCCAGCATTTT. Translating gives CSASDRSGQPQHF.

The chain links TRBV24-1 to TRBJ2-5; D is unresolved. The CDR3 runs 14 residues. CDR1 KGHDR and CDR2 SFDVKD come from the germline V gene. V was clipped by 2 bases and J by 4 bases, with 10 bases between them. CDR3 amino acids: CATSDYASGETQYF. CDR3 in DNA: TGTGCCACCAGTGATTATGCCTCGGGAGAGACCCAGTACTTC.

This clonotype was seen a handful of times. V usage is TRBV28 and J usage is TRBJ2-1, with no clear D. V lost 6 bases to trimming and J lost 9 bases, with 9 bases between them. Per germline, CDR1 MDHEN and CDR2 SYDVKM. This CDR3 comprises 11 residues. The CDR3 DNA reads as TGTGCCAGCAGCTTGAATGGTGAGCAGTTCTTC. Its protein is CASSLNGEQFF.

The rearrangement links TRBV5-5 to TRBJ1-5; tentatively, D is TRBD1 (5 bases). Between the trimmed V and J ends, which lost 4 bases and 4 bases, there was a span of 15 bases. CDR3 length: 15 residues. Germline assignment: CDR1 SGHKS and CDR2 YYEKEE (reference sequence). The CDR3 sequence is CASSGGAGENQPQHF. The CDR3 DNA sequence: TGTGCCAGCAGCGGTGGGGCCGGGGAAAATCAGCCCCAGCATTTT.

This clonotype has only a few counts. The chain is built from TRBV10-3 and TRBJ1-2; TRBD1 matches at 9 bases. V shed 4 bases, J shed 4 bases, and the junction held 7 bases outside the gene matches. Germline V gives CDR1 ENHRY, CDR2 SYGVKD. The CDR3 covers 15 residues. The CDR3 DNA follows: TGTGCCATCAGTGTAGGGACAGGGAATAGCTATGGCTACACCTTC. This encodes CAISVGTGNSYGYTF.

The chain joins TRBV29-1 to TRBJ1-4; tentative D call: TRBD1 (5 bases). Germline assignment: CDR1 SQVTM and CDR2 ANQGSEA. The ends were cut back, 6 bases at V and 1 base at J, with 9 bases in the middle. The CDR3 has 13 amino acids. The chain's CDR3 is CSVLQGTNEKLFF. In DNA form, the CDR3 reads TGCAGCGTGCTCCAGGGAACTAATGAAAAACTGTTTTTT.

The gene calls are TRBV28 and TRBJ2-5; tentatively, D is TRBD1 or TRBD2 (5 bases each). The CDR3 spans 14 residues. The V end was cut by 3 bases, the J end by 5 bases, with 13 bases between. CDR1 and CDR2 (germline): MDHEN, SYDVKM. CDR3: CASSFQGWDETQYF. CDR3 bases: TGTGCCAGCAGTTTTCAGGGTTGGGACGAGACCCAGTACTTC.